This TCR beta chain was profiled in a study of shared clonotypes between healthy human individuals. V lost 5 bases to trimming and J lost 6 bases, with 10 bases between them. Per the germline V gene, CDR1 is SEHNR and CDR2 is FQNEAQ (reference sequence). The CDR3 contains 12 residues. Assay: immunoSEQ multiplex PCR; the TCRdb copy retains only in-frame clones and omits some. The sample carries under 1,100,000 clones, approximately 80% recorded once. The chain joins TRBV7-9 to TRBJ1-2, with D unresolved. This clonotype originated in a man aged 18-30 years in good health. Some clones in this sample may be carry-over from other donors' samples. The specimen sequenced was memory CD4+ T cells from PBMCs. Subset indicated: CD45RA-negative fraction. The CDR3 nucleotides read TGTGCCAGCAGCACCCGGACGGATGGCTACACCTTC. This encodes CASSTRTDGYTF.